This TCR beta chain was obtained from a study of T-cell reconstitution after alpha-beta-depleted transplantation in children. Molecular barcoding with unique molecular identifiers was used for the TCRbeta library. TCRdb reprocessed the PCR reads via MiXCR and lists one record per CDR3 protein. In the table there are roughly 500,000 distinct CDR3 sequences, roughly 18% of which are singletons. This clonotype came up a few times. The TCR was taken from a human donor who donated a stem cell graft to a child with acute lymphoblastic leukemia. Sequenced here: PBMCs from the stem cell graft donor, sampled from the stem cell graft.

The CDR3 nucleotides read TGCGCCAGCAGCCTGGGACAGGGAGGAATTGAAGCTTTCTTT. Encoded protein: CASSLGQGGIEAFF. The V and J genes are TRBV5-1 and TRBJ1-1, with 9 bases aligning to TRBD1. CDR3 size: 14 residues. V lost 4 bases, J lost 7 bases, and 8 bases stayed unmatched. The germline CDR1 and CDR2 sequences are SGHRS and YFSETQ.